What follows are 29 T cell receptor beta chains derived from one specimen sequenced in a study of blood T cell repertoires in COVID-19. Sequencing used immunoSEQ multiplex PCR; TCRdb keeps in-frame clones, though not all of them. The sample lists 350,000 or so clones, around four fifths occurring once. The sample was peripheral blood. The receptor source for this set is a man younger than 45 with active or convalescent COVID-19.

The rearrangement uses TRBV2 and TRBJ2-3; possibly TRBD2 for D (6 bases). Germline lookup yields CDR1 SNHLY and CDR2 FYNNEI. This CDR3 has 13 amino acids. DNA of the CDR3: TGTGGACCGACTAGACGGAGCACAGATACGCAGTATTTT. As protein: CGPTRRSTDTQYF.

This clone is a singleton in its sample. V and J are TRBV4-2 and TRBJ2-1; 8 bases are a match to TRBD2. This CDR3 comprises 16 residues. With 4 bases clipped from V and 4 bases from J, the junction kept 9 bases outside the gene matches. The germline CDR1 and CDR2 sequences are LGHNA and YNFKEQ. The chain's CDR3 is CASSPSRAGAYNEQFF. The CDR3 DNA sequence: TGTGCCAGCAGCCCCTCCCGAGCGGGAGCTTACAATGAGCAGTTCTTC.

This chain connects TRBV9 to TRBJ2-2; 7 bases line up with TRBD2. CDR1 is SGDLS and CDR2 is YYNGEE in the germline V gene. This CDR3 spans 16 amino acids. The V gene end was trimmed by 0 bases and the J gene end by 2 bases; junction bases not matched to a gene: 4. The DNA for the CDR3 is TGTGCCAGCAGCGTAGGGCTAGCGGCTAACACCGGGGAGCTGTTTTTT. Protein product: CASSVGLAANTGELFF.

The sample holds one count of this clone. The chain recombines TRBV2 with TRBJ2-4, with D possibly being TRBD1 (5 bases). The CDR3 is 16 amino acids. Germline V gene data show CDR1 as SNHLY and CDR2 as FYNNEI. The germline V and J ends were trimmed by 1 base and 3 bases, with 13 bases remaining between them. DNA of the CDR3: TGTGCCAGCAGTGAAGGAAGACAGTTCGGCAAAAACATTCAGTACTTC. Translated, it gives CASSEGRQFGKNIQYF.

V usage is TRBV2 and J usage is TRBJ2-5; tentatively, D is TRBD2 (6 bases). This CDR3 spans 15 amino acids. The V end was cut by 10 bases, the J end by 2 bases, with 20 bases between. Germline V gene sequence: CDR1 SNHLY, CDR2 FYNNEI. Here the CDR3 DNA reads TGTGCCACATCCCCGAGCCCGGGACTGCAAGAGACCCAGTACTTC. Encoded protein: CATSPSPGLQETQYF.

The chain uses TRBV5-1 and TRBJ1-2; 8 positions match TRBD1. The CDR3 loop spans 14 amino acids. Per germline, CDR1 SGHRS and CDR2 YFSETQ. V shed 4 bases, J shed 2 bases, and the junction held 4 bases outside the gene matches. CDR3 amino acids: CASSPRQGNYGYTF. The CDR3 region has the DNA TGCGCCAGCAGCCCAAGACAGGGGAACTATGGCTACACCTTC.

The chain is built from TRBV5-1 and TRBJ1-4; 7 bases line up with TRBD1. The V segment lost 1 base and the J segment 8 bases; nucleotides outside the gene matches: 5. Germline lookup yields CDR1 SGHRS and CDR2 YFSETQ. This CDR3 contains 14 residues. The CDR3 sequence is CASSLRGGREKLFF. The CDR3 DNA reads as TGCGCCAGCAGCTTGAGAGGGGGCAGGGAAAAACTGTTTTTT.

V gene TRBV7-2 combines with J gene TRBJ2-3, with 10 bases aligning to TRBD2. The CDR3 sequence is 13 residues long. After removal of 5 bases from V and 5 bases from J, the junction contained 1 base not matched to a gene. Germline V gene lookup returns CDR1 SGHTA and CDR2 FQGNSA. The CDR3 sequence is CASSSGGGDTQYF. The CDR3 DNA sequence: TGTGCCAGCAGCAGCGGGGGGGGAGATACGCAGTATTTT.

The rearrangement links TRBV7-6 to TRBJ2-2; unclear D gene. CDR3 length: 15 amino acids. V lost 1 base to trimming and J lost 2 bases, with 8 bases between them. Germline values: CDR1 SGHVS, CDR2 FNYEAQ. CDR3 nucleotide sequence: TGTGCCAGCAGCTTAGTCCCTAGAAACACCGGGGAGCTGTTTTTT. Translation: CASSLVPRNTGELFF.

In this sample, this clone turned up many times. This chain joins TRBV4-2 and TRBJ2-3; 11 positions agree with TRBD2. The germline V gene has CDR1 LGHNA and CDR2 YNFKEQ. CDR3 length equals 17 residues. Trimming at V came to 1 base and at J to 3 bases, leaving 6 bases not matched to a gene. CDR3 residues: CASSQAPSSGGTDTQYF. The CDR3 region has the DNA TGTGCCAGCAGCCAAGCCCCCTCTAGCGGGGGGACAGATACGCAGTATTTT.

The rearrangement links TRBV6-2 or TRBV6-3 to TRBJ2-1; the D gene is possibly TRBD1 (5 bases). The CDR3 runs to 15 residues. V lost 0 bases and J lost 8, with 14 bases in between. Per the germline V gene, CDR1 is MNHEY and CDR2 is SVGEGT. CDR3 protein: CASSYSGGASYEQFF. Written as DNA, the CDR3 is TGTGCCAGCAGTTACTCAGGTGGGGCAAGTTATGAGCAGTTCTTC.

The rearrangement uses TRBV19 and TRBJ1-4; perhaps TRBD1 as D (5 bases). This CDR3 is built from 10 residues. V was clipped by 7 bases and J by 13 bases, with 10 bases between them. CDR1 LNHDA and CDR2 SQIVND come from the germline V gene (reference sequence). CDR3 protein: CASKTDALFF. Written as DNA, the CDR3 is TGTGCCAGTAAGACAGACGCACTGTTTTTT.

The chain links TRBV12-3 or TRBV12-4 to TRBJ2-7; TRBD2 aligns across 12 bases. CDR3 length equals 13 residues. Trimming took 6 bases from V and 6 from J; bases not matched to a gene: 3. The CDR3 bases are TGTGCCAGCAGGCTAGCGGGAGGGCGCGAGCAGTACTTC. Translation gives CASRLAGGREQYF.

The gene calls are TRBV14 and TRBJ2-7; 12 bases fit TRBD1. Germline-derived CDR1 and CDR2 are SGHDN and FVKESK. Losses at the gene ends were 1 base for V and 5 bases for J; bases not matched to a gene: 6. The CDR3 runs 16 residues. The CDR3 DNA is TGTGCCAGCAGCCAAGCCCCCGGGACAGGGGGCCACGAGCAGTACTTC. Protein product: CASSQAPGTGGHEQYF.

The rearrangement links TRBV7-8 to TRBJ1-5; 9 nucleotides line up with TRBD1. The length of the CDR3 is 16 residues. The trim removed 5 bases at V and 2 bases at J, leaving 7 bases unmatched. Germline assignment: CDR1 SGHVS and CDR2 FQNEAQ. The CDR3 sequence is CASSTGGTGRNQPQHF. CDR3 in DNA: TGTGCCAGCAGCACTGGGGGGACAGGGCGCAATCAGCCCCAGCATTTT.

With respect to this clone: The identical CDR3 is also encoded by other nucleotide sequences in the sample. V and J are TRBV11-3 and TRBJ1-2; no clear D gene. V dropped 1 base and J dropped 4 bases, with 7 bases sitting between them. Germline loops: CDR1 SGHNT, CDR2 YENEEA. This CDR3 spans 13 amino acids. The CDR3 sequence is CASSLGGGYGYTF. The DNA of the CDR3 is TGTGCCAGCAGCTTAGGTGGAGGCTATGGCTACACCTTC.

This clone was counted a single time. The rearrangement uses TRBV30 and TRBJ2-3; perhaps TRBD2 as D (5 bases). Trimming left V 0 bases short and J 1 base short, with 11 bases between. Germline CDR1 GTSNPN, CDR2 SVGIG (reference sequence). The CDR3 sequence is 15 residues long. The CDR3 DNA reads as TGTGCCTGGAGTGTATGGGGAGAGGGCACAGATACGCAGTATTTT. The encoded protein is CAWSVWGEGTDTQYF.

This chain connects TRBV4-3 to TRBJ1-4; D not resolved. V dropped 0 bases and J dropped 4 bases, with 9 bases sitting between them. The CDR3 sequence is 15 residues long. Germline values: CDR1 LGHNA, CDR2 YSLEER. The CDR3 loop reads CASSQDFTSNEKLFF. CDR3 DNA sequence: TGCGCCAGCAGCCAAGATTTCACCAGTAATGAAAAACTGTTTTTT.

This clone turned up a few times. The chain carries TRBV28 and TRBJ1-5; TRBD1 might be the D (6 bases). The length of the CDR3 is 16 residues. Germline V gives CDR1 MDHEN, CDR2 SYDVKM. V lost 10 bases, J lost 3 bases, and 22 bases lay in between. The CDR3 nucleotides are TGTGCCACCACGGGAAGAGACAGGAGCCCCAATCAGCCCCAGCATTTT. Protein product: CATTGRDRSPNQPQHF.

This CDR3 is CASSLTGGREETQYF. The DNA for the CDR3 is TGTGCCAGCTCACTCACGGGGGGTCGGGAAGAGACCCAGTACTTC. The rearrangement uses TRBV7-7 and TRBJ2-5; 7 nucleotides line up with TRBD2. This CDR3 is built from 15 residues. CDR1 is SSHAT, CDR2 FNYEAQ, per germline (reference sequence). Unmatched junction bases numbered 12, after V lost 8 bases and J lost 3 bases.

The rearrangement joins TRBV30 to TRBJ1-4, with no clear D. This CDR3 has 11 residues. Germline CDR1 and CDR2: GTSNPN and SVGIG (reference sequence). Trimming cost V 7 bases and J 8 bases, with 11 bases left between them. CDR3 DNA sequence: TGTGCCTATGCGGGGTTGGAAAAACTGTTTTTT. Its protein is CAYAGLEKLFF.

The chain recombines TRBV5-1 with TRBJ2-1, with D possibly TRBD2 on 6 matching bases. The CDR3 is 16 amino acids. Deletions cut 5 bases from V and 10 bases from J, with 25 bases between. Germline CDR1 SGHRS, CDR2 YFSETQ. CDR3 bases: TGCGCCAGCAGGGAGACGGGGCTAGCGTGGGTGCGCGAGCAGTTCTTC. Translating it yields CASRETGLAWVREQFF.

The chain uses TRBV19 and TRBJ1-4; D call uncertain. The V end lost 3 bases, the J end lost 0 bases, and 11 bases lay between the germline ends. Germline V gene lookup returns CDR1 LNHDA and CDR2 SQIVND (reference sequence). CDR3 size: 16 residues. The CDR3 protein is CASSIGFTATNEKLFF. Written as DNA, the CDR3 is TGTGCCAGTAGTATTGGTTTCACTGCAACTAATGAAAAACTGTTTTTT.

The gene calls are TRBV6-4 and TRBJ2-1; no clear D gene. The germline V and J ends were trimmed by 2 bases and 5 bases, with 13 bases remaining between them. This CDR3 spans 15 amino acids. Germline V gene data show CDR1 as MRHNA and CDR2 as SNTAGT. CDR3 sequence (DNA): TGTGCCAGCAGTGACCCTCGTGGGCAGAACAATGAGCAGTTCTTC. It encodes CASSDPRGQNNEQFF.

This chain uses TRBV4-2 with TRBJ1-2; 7 bases are shared with TRBD1. Germline V gives CDR1 LGHNA, CDR2 YNFKEQ. This CDR3 has 17 residues. The ends lost 0 bases at V and 6 bases at J; junction bases unmatched: 13. CDR3 DNA: TGTGCCAGCAGCCAAGAAGTAGGTGCAGGGGGAAAGCATGGCTACACCTTC. It codes for CASSQEVGAGGKHGYTF.

The chain joins TRBV2 to TRBJ2-3, with TRBD1 matching over 9 bases. Germline lookup yields CDR1 SNHLY and CDR2 FYNNEI. CDR3 size: 15 residues. Trimming took 2 bases from V and 5 from J; bases not matched to a gene: 5. The CDR3 DNA sequence: TGTGCCAGCAGTGAAAAACAGGGGGCGAGAGATACGCAGTATTTT. It translates to CASSEKQGARDTQYF.

The CDR3 DNA reads as TGTGCCAGCAGTGCGTCCGTAGCACAAGCCTTCGATGAGCAGTTCTTC. Translating it yields CASSASVAQAFDEQFF. The chain couples TRBV6-1 to TRBJ2-1; D remains ambiguous. CDR1 and CDR2 (germline): MNHNS, SASEGT. The CDR3 totals 16 residues. The V and J ends lost 4 bases and 8 bases respectively, with 21 bases between them.

V gene TRBV7-8 combines with J gene TRBJ1-6; D uncertain. This CDR3 has 15 residues. Trimming removed 5 bases at V and 7 bases at J, with 15 bases between. Germline CDR1 and CDR2: SGHVS and FQNEAQ. The CDR3 loop is CASSPSGLRNSPLHF. In DNA form, the CDR3 reads TGTGCCAGCAGCCCCTCCGGACTCCGAAATTCACCCCTCCACTTT.

This clone was counted a single time. The J gene is TRBJ2-1, the V gene TRBV7-2; D is unresolved. V shed 4 bases and J shed 7 bases, with 11 bases lying between them. CDR3 length: 13 amino acids. In germline, CDR1 is SGHTA, CDR2 FQGNSA. The CDR3 loop reads CASSSSYFNEQFF. The CDR3 DNA reads TGTGCCAGCAGCTCCTCCTACTTTAATGAGCAGTTCTTC.